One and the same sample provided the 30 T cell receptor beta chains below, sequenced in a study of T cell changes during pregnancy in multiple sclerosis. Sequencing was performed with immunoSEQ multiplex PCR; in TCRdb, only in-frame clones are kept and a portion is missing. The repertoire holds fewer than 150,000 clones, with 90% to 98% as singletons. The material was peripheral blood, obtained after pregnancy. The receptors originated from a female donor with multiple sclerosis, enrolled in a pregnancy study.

CDR3 in amino acids: CASSYGIHGATEAFF. DNA for the CDR3: TGTGCCAGCAGTTACGGTATACACGGAGCCACTGAAGCTTTCTTT. The chain has TRBV6-5 and TRBJ1-1; D remains ambiguous. This CDR3 is 15 amino acids long. The V gene's germline CDR1 is MNHEY and CDR2 SVGAGI. Trimming removed 2 bases at V and 4 bases at J, with 14 bases between.

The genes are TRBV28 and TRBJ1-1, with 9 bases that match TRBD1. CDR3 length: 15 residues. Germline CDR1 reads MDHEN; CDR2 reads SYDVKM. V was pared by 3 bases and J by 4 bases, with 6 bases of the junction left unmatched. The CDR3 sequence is CASSFRDRVSTEAFF. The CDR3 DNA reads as TGTGCCAGCAGTTTCAGGGACAGGGTAAGCACTGAAGCTTTCTTT.

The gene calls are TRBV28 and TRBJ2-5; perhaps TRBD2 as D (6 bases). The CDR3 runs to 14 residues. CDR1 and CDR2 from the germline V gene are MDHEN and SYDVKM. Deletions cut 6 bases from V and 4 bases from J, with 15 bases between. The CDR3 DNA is TGTGCCAGCAGGTCCGCGGGATTGGGAGAGACCCAGTACTTC. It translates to CASRSAGLGETQYF.

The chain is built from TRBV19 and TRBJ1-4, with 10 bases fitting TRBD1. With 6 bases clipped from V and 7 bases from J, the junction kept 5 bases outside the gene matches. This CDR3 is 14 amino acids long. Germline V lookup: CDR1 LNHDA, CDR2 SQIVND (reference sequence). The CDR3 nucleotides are TGTGCCAGTAGCGACAGGGGGCTGGTTGAAAAACTGTTTTTT. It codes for CASSDRGLVEKLFF.

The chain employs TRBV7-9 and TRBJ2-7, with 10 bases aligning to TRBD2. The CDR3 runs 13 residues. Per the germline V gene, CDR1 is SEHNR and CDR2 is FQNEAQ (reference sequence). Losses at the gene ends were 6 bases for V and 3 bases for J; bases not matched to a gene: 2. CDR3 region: CASSSSGSYEQYF. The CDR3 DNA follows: TGTGCCAGCAGTTCTAGCGGGAGCTACGAGCAGTACTTC.

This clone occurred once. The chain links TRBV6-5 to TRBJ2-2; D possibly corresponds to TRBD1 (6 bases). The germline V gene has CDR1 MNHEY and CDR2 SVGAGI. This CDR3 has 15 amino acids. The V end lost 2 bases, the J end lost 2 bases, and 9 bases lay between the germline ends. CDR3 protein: CASSYRTANTGELFF. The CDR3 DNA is TGTGCCAGCAGTTACAGGACAGCCAACACCGGGGAGCTGTTTTTT.

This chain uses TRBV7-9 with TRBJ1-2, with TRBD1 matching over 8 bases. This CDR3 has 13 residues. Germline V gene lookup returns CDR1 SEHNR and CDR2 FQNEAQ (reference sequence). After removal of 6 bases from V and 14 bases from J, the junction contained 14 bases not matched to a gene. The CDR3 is CASSKQGVPMNTF. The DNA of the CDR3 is TGTGCCAGCAGTAAACAGGGGGTCCCTATGAATACCTTC. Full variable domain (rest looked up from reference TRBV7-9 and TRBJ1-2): DTGVSQNPRHKITKRGQNVTFRCDPISEHNRLYWYRQTLGQGPEFLTYFQNEAQLEKSRLLSDRFSAERPKGSFSTLEIQRTEQGDSAMYLCASSKQGVPMNTFGSGTRLTVV.

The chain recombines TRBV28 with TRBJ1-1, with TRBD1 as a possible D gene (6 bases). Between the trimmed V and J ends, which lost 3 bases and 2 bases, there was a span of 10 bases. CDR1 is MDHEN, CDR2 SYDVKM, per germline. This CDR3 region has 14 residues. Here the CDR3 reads CASSLTDRNTEAFF. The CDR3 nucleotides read TGTGCCAGCAGTTTGACGGACAGAAACACTGAAGCTTTCTTT. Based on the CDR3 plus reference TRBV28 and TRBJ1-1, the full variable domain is DVKVTQSSRYLVKRTGEKVFLECVQDMDHENMFWYRQDPGLGLRLIYFSYDVKMKEKGDIPEGYSVSREKKERFSLILESASTNQTSMYLCASSLTDRNTEAFFGQGTRLTVV.

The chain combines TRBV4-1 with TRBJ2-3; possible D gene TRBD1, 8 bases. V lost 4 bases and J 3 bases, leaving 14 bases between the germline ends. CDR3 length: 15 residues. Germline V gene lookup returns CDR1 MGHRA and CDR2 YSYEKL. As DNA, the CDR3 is TGCGCCAGCAGCCCCGGACAGGGAGGGACAGATACGCAGTATTTT. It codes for CASSPGQGGTDTQYF.

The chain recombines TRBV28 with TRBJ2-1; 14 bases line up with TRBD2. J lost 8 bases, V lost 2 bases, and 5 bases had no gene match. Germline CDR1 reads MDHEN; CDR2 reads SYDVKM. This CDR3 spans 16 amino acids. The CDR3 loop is CASSLAGLAGADEQFF. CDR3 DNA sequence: TGTGCCAGCAGTTTAGCGGGACTAGCGGGAGCGGATGAGCAGTTCTTC.

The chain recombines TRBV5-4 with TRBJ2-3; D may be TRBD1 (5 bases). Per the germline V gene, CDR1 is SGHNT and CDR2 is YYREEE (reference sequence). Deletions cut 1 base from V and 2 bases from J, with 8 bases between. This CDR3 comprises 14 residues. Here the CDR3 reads CASSLQGNTDTQYF. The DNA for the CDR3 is TGTGCCAGCAGCTTGCAGGGAAACACAGATACGCAGTATTTT.

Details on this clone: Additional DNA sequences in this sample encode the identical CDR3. The CDR3 nucleotides read TGTGCCAGCAGCCGAGTATACGAGCAGTACTTC. Translating it yields CASSRVYEQYF. The rearrangement uses TRBV28 and TRBJ2-7, with D unclear. Trimming stripped 6 bases from V and 4 bases from J, with 7 bases between. Germline V lookup: CDR1 MDHEN, CDR2 SYDVKM. The CDR3 has 11 residues. The full variable domain, with the rest looked up from reference TRBV28 and TRBJ2-7, is DVKVTQSSRYLVKRTGEKVFLECVQDMDHENMFWYRQDPGLGLRLIYFSYDVKMKEKGDIPEGYSVSREKKERFSLILESASTNQTSMYLCASSRVYEQYFGPGTRLTVT.

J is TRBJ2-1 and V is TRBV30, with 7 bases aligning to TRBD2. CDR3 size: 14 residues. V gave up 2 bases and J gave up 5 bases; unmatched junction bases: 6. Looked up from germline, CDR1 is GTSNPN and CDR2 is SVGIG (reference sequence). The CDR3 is CAWSWLAVNNEQFF. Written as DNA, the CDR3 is TGTGCCTGGAGTTGGCTAGCGGTCAACAATGAGCAGTTCTTC. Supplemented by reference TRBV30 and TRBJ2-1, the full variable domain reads SQTIHQWPATLVQPVGSPLSLECTVEGTSNPNLYWYRQAAGRGLQLLFYSVGIGQISSEVPQNLSASRPQDRQFILSSKKLLLSDSGFYLCAWSWLAVNNEQFFGPGTRLTVL.

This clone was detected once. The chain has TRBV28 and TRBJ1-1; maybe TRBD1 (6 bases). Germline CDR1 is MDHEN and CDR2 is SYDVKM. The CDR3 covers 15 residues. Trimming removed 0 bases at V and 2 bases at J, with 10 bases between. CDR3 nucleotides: TGTGCCAGCAGTTTATGGGACAGAACAAACACTGAAGCTTTCTTT. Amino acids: CASSLWDRTNTEAFF.

CDR3 in amino acids: CASSPGTGPPTEQYF. The CDR3 DNA reads as TGTGCCAGCAGCCCCGGGACAGGACCACCGACCGAGCAGTACTTC. The V and J genes are TRBV7-6 and TRBJ2-7, with 8 bases lining up with TRBD1. This CDR3 comprises 15 residues. The J segment lost 6 bases and the V segment lost 5 bases, leaving 12 bases of the junction unmatched. The V gene's germline CDR1 is SGHVS and CDR2 FNYEAQ. The variable domain in full, with the rest retrieved from reference TRBV7-6 and TRBJ2-7, is GAGVSQSPRYKVTKRGQDVALRCDPISGHVSLYWYRQALGQGPEFLTYFNYEAQQDKSGLPNDRFSAERPEGSISTLTIQRTEQRDSAMYRCASSPGTGPPTEQYFGPGTRLTVT.

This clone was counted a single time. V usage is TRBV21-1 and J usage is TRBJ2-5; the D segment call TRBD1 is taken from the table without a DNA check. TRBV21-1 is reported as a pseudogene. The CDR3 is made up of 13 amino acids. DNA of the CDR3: TGTGCCAGCAGCCAGGGTATGGAAGAGACCCAGTACTTC. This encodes CASSQGMEETQYF.

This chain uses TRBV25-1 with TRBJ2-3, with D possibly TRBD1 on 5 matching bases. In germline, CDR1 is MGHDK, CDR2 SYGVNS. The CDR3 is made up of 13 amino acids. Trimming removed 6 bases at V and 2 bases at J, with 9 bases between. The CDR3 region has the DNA TGTGCCAGCAGGTCAGGGATCACAGATACGCAGTATTTT. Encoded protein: CASRSGITDTQYF.

The CDR3 DNA is TGTGCCAGCAGTTACTCCCAGACTGAAGCTTTCTTT. Its translation: CASSYSQTEAFF. The V and J genes are TRBV6-6 and TRBJ1-1; D is unresolved. The V gene's germline CDR1 is MNHNY and CDR2 SVGAGI (reference sequence). This CDR3 region has 12 residues. V dropped 0 bases and J dropped 5 bases, with 4 bases sitting between them.

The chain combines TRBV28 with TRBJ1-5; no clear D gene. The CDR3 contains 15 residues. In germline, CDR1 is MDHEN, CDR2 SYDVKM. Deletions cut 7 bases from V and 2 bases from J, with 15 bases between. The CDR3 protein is CASTLRGWGNQPQHF. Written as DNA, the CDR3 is TGTGCCAGCACCTTACGGGGTTGGGGCAATCAGCCCCAGCATTTT.

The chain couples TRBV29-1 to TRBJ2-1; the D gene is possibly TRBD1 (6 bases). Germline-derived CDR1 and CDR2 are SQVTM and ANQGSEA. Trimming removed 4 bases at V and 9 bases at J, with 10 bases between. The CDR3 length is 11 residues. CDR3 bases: TGCAGCGTTGGGGGGCCAGGTGAGCAGTTCTTC. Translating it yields CSVGGPGEQFF.

The CDR3 coding sequence is TGTGCCAGCAGCCAATCCTATGAGCAGTTCTTC. It codes for CASSQSYEQFF. The chain carries TRBV14 and TRBJ2-1; D unclear. The V end lost 2 bases, the J end lost 8 bases, and 4 bases lay between the germline ends. Per the germline V gene, CDR1 is SGHDN and CDR2 is FVKESK. The CDR3 loop spans 11 amino acids.

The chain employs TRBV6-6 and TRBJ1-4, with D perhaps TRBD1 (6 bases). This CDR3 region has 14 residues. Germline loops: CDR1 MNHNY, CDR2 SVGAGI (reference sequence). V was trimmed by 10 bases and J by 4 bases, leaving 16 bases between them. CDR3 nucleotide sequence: TGTGCCACCCACACGGACAGCTTTAATGAAAAACTGTTTTTT. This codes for CATHTDSFNEKLFF.

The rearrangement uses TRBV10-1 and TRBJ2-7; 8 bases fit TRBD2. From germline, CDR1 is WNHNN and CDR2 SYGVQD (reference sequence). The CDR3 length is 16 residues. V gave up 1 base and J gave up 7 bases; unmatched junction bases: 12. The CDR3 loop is CASSECSGTRGREQYF. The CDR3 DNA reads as TGCGCCAGCAGTGAGTGTTCCGGGACTAGGGGTAGGGAGCAGTACTTC.

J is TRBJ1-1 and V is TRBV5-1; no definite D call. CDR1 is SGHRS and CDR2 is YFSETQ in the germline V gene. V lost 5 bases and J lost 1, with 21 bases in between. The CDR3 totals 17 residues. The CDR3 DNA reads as TGCGCCAGCAGAGGGATTAGGAGGGAGGAACCGAACACTGAAGCTTTCTTT. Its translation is CASRGIRREEPNTEAFF. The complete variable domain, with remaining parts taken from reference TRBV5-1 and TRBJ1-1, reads KAGVTQTPRYLIKTRGQQVTLSCSPISGHRSVSWYQQTPGQGLQFLFEYFSETQRNKGNFPGRFSGRQFSNSRSEMNVSTLELGDSALYLCASRGIRREEPNTEAFFGQGTRLTVV.

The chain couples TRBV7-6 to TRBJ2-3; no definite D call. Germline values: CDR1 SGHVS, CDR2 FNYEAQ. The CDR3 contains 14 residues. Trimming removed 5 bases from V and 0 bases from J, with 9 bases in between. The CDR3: CASSLRSSTDTQYF. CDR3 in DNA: TGTGCCAGCAGCCTGCGATCTAGCACAGATACGCAGTATTTT.

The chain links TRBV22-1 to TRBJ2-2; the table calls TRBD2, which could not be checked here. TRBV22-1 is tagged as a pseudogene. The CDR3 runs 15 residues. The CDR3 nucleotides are TGTCCTGGGAGCGCACGTTACGGGGACACCGGGGAGCTGTTTTTT. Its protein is CPGSARYGDTGELFF.

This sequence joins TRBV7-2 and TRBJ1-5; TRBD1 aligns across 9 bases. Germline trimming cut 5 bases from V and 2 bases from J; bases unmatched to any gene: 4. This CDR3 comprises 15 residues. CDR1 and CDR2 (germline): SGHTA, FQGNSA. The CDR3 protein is CASSLTGGGNQPQHF. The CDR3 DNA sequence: TGTGCCAGCAGCCTGACAGGGGGTGGCAATCAGCCCCAGCATTTT.

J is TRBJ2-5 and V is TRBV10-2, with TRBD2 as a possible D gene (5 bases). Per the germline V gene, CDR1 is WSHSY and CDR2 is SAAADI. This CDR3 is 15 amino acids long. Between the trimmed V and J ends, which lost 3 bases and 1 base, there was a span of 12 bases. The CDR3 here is CASSEYPGFQETQYF. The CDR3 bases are TGCGCCAGCAGTGAATACCCGGGGTTCCAAGAGACCCAGTACTTC.

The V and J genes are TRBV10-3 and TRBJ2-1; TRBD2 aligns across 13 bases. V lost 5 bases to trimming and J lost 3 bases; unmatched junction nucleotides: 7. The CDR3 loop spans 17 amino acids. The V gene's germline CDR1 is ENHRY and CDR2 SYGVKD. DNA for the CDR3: TGTGCCATCAGTTATTCCGGGACTAGCGGGGTCTACAATGAGCAGTTCTTC. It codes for CAISYSGTSGVYNEQFF.

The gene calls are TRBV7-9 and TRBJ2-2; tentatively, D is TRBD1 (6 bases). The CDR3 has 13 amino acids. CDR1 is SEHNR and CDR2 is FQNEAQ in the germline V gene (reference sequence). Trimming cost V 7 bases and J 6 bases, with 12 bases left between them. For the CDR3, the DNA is TGTGCCAGCACCACCCCAGGGGCCGGGGAGCTGTTTTTT. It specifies CASTTPGAGELFF.